This is a list of T cell receptor beta chains from one sample in a study of cytomegalovirus exposure and HLA in healthy donors. Profiling relied on immunoSEQ multiplex PCR, and the TCRdb table lists in-frame clones only, not all of them. Found here are 150,000 or so clones, around 72% of them singletons; the top ten hold 3.5% to 5%. The sample comprised PBMCs. These receptors originate from a young man in good health and CMV-seropositive. CDR3s include the opening cysteine and the closing phenylalanine or tryptophan. D genes are given only for firm matches. Only part of the rows carry a size: once, few, many, or a class if the clone is expanded.

clone size,D gene,V gene,J gene,CDR3 protein,CDR3 DNA
.,TRBD1,TRBV7-8,TRBJ2-1,CASSTYRGISTIEQFF,TGTGCCAGCAGCACATACAGGGGGATTTCTACAATTGAGCAGTTCTTC
.,TRBD1,TRBV28,TRBJ1-5,CASRNRGRAQPQHF,TGTGCCAGCAGAAACAGGGGGCGCGCTCAGCCCCAGCATTTT
.,.,TRBV7-9,TRBJ2-7,CASSLDQWSYEQYF,TGTGCCAGCAGCTTAGATCAGTGGTCTTACGAGCAGTACTTC
.,.,TRBV5-4,TRBJ1-4,CASSWGGTPPREKLFF,TGTGCCAGCAGCTGGGGGGGGACACCTCCAAGGGAAAAACTGTTTTTT
.,.,TRBV5-4,TRBJ2-7,CASSFSGSGSGQYF,TGTGCCAGCAGCTTTAGCGGTTCTGGATCGGGGCAGTACTTC
few,.,TRBV5-6,TRBJ2-7,CASSLTRGLPYEQYF,TGTGCCAGCAGCTTGACCAGGGGCCTTCCCTACGAGCAGTACTTC
.,TRBD1,TRBV28,TRBJ2-7,CASRTGTGGWPQYF,TGTGCCAGCAGGACCGGGACAGGTGGATGGCCCCAGTACTTC
once,.,TRBV5-1,TRBJ2-5,CASSLVLMETQYF,TGCGCCAGCAGCTTGGTATTAATGGAGACCCAGTACTTC
.,TRBD1,TRBV27,TRBJ1-1,CASSARDRNYEAFF,TGTGCCAGCAGTGCCCGGGACAGGAATTATGAAGCTTTCTTT
.,TRBD2,TRBV29-1,TRBJ2-1,CSVAASSGSPYEQFF,TGCAGCGTTGCCGCCTCTAGCGGGAGTCCCTATGAGCAGTTCTTC
.,.,TRBV27,TRBJ2-7,CASSTATKQYF,TGTGCCAGCAGTACCGCTACGAAGCAGTACTTC
.,TRBD1,TRBV19,TRBJ2-2,CASRQGRDTGELFF,TGTGCCAGCAGACAGGGCCGGGACACCGGGGAGCTGTTTTTT
.,TRBD1,TRBV6-5,TRBJ1-3,CASRPPGQGNTIYF,TGTGCCAGCAGGCCGCCGGGACAGGGAAACACCATATATTTT
.,TRBD1,TRBV13,TRBJ1-5,CASSVGQGNQPQHF,TGTGCCAGCAGCGTCGGACAGGGGAATCAGCCCCAGCATTTT
.,TRBD1,TRBV6-4,TRBJ2-7,CAGSQGSGGSYEQYF,TGTGCCGGCAGCCAGGGGTCAGGGGGCTCCTACGAGCAGTACTTC
.,TRBD1,TRBV28,TRBJ2-3,CASSLIGQGEDTQYF,TGTGCCAGCAGTTTGATAGGACAGGGCGAAGATACGCAGTATTTT
.,.,TRBV5-1,TRBJ1-1,CASSRTMNTEAFF,TGCGCCAGCAGCCGTACAATGAACACTGAAGCTTTCTTT
.,.,TRBV7-2,TRBJ2-1,CASSSERYGEQFF,TGTGCCAGCAGCTCCGAAAGATACGGTGAGCAGTTCTTC
few,.,TRBV4-2,TRBJ2-1,CASSQEGEAVEQFF,TGTGCCAGCAGCCAAGAAGGGGAGGCGGTGGAGCAGTTCTTC
.,.,TRBV6-5,TRBJ1-6,CASSSTGWSYNSPLHF,TGTGCCAGCAGTTCCACAGGGTGGTCCTATAATTCACCCCTCCACTTT
.,.,TRBV28,TRBJ1-1,CASSWRRENTEAFF,TGTGCCAGCAGTTGGAGACGGGAGAACACTGAAGCTTTCTTT
.,TRBD1,TRBV5-4,TRBJ2-1,CASSPEGARSYNEQFF,TGTGCCAGCAGCCCCGAGGGGGCGAGGTCCTACAATGAGCAGTTCTTC
.,.,TRBV4-3,TRBJ2-2,CASSQGLASLTGELFF,TGCGCCAGCAGCCAAGGTCTAGCGTCCCTAACGGGGGAGCTGTTTTTT
.,.,TRBV6-1,TRBJ1-1,CASSLDILNTEAFF,TGTGCCAGCAGCCTGGACATCCTGAACACTGAAGCTTTCTTT
.,TRBD1,TRBV2,TRBJ1-2,CASSTNRGYGYTF,TGTGCCAGCAGTACTAACAGGGGATATGGCTACACCTTC
.,TRBD1,TRBV29-1,TRBJ2-3,CSVKGRGQDTQYF,TGCAGCGTTAAAGGCAGGGGGCAGGATACGCAGTATTTT
few,.,TRBV27,TRBJ2-7,CASSRLVGGGSSYEQYF,TGTGCCAGCAGCCGGTTAGTTGGGGGCGGAAGCTCCTACGAGCAGTACTTC
.,TRBD2,TRBV27,TRBJ2-3,CASSLGGAGDTQYF,TGTGCCAGCAGTCTCGGGGGGGCCGGAGATACGCAGTATTTT
.,TRBD1,TRBV5-1,TRBJ1-5,CASSLNPGQPNQPQHF,TGCGCCAGCAGCTTAAACCCGGGACAGCCCAATCAGCCCCAGCATTTT
once,TRBD1,TRBV6-6,TRBJ2-2,CASSGQGTGELFF,TGTGCCAGCAGTGGACAGGGGACCGGGGAGCTGTTTTTT
.,TRBD2,TRBV10-1,TRBJ2-1,CASSDSTSANYNEQFF,TGCGCCAGCAGTGACTCTACTAGCGCAAATTACAATGAGCAGTTCTTC
.,.,TRBV18,TRBJ2-7,CASSLLDRSYEQYF,TGTGCCAGCTCACTGTTGGACAGAAGCTACGAGCAGTACTTC
.,TRBD2,TRBV7-2,TRBJ2-1,CASSPGPGLAGVNEQFF,TGTGCCAGCAGCCCCGGGCCAGGACTAGCGGGCGTTAATGAGCAGTTCTTC
.,.,TRBV27,TRBJ2-7,CASSFTLRGSYEQYF,TGTGCCAGCAGTTTCACTCTCCGGGGTTCCTACGAGCAGTACTTC
.,.,TRBV11-1,TRBJ2-7,CASSLEVWQGGSYEQYF,TGTGCCAGCAGCTTAGAGGTCTGGCAGGGGGGCTCCTACGAGCAGTACTTC
.,TRBD2,TRBV11-3,TRBJ2-7,CASSLGGRPHEQYF,TGTGCCAGCAGCTTAGGCGGGAGGCCCCACGAGCAGTACTTC
.,TRBD1,TRBV28,TRBJ1-4,CASSRQGYDEKLFF,TGTGCCAGCAGTCGACAGGGCTATGATGAAAAACTGTTTTTT
few,.,TRBV7-2,TRBJ2-3,CASSFVRGDTQYF,TGTGCCAGCAGCTTTGTAAGAGGAGATACGCAGTATTTT
.,TRBD1,TRBV6-1,TRBJ1-1,CASSSQGSAFF,TGTGCCAGCAGTTCACAGGGGAGTGCTTTCTTT
.,TRBD2,TRBV7-9,TRBJ2-7,CASSMGWGLQRDEQYF,TGTGCCAGCAGCATGGGGTGGGGACTACAACGGGACGAGCAGTACTTC
.,TRBD1,TRBV29-1,TRBJ2-7,CSVEGTGLDEQYF,TGCAGCGTTGAGGGGACAGGGCTCGACGAGCAGTACTTC
.,.,TRBV6-1,TRBJ1-2,CASREGLYGYTF,TGTGCCAGCCGTGAGGGCCTCTATGGCTACACCTTC
.,.,TRBV27,TRBJ1-2,CASRPLYGYTF,TGTGCCAGCAGACCACTCTATGGCTACACCTTC
.,TRBD2,TRBV5-1,TRBJ2-1,CASSLELAGKQFF,TGCGCCAGCAGCTTGGAGCTAGCGGGCAAGCAGTTCTTC
.,.,TRBV7-9,TRBJ1-6,CASSSAGQTPLSPLHF,TGTGCCAGCAGCTCCGCGGGGCAGACCCCTCTTTCACCCCTCCACTTT
once,TRBD1,TRBV18,TRBJ1-4,CASSPDRATNEKLFF,TGTGCCAGCTCACCCGACAGGGCCACTAATGAAAAACTGTTTTTT
.,.,TRBV11-2,TRBJ2-7,CASSLASGSYEQYF,TGTGCCAGCAGCTTAGCCTCGGGATCCTACGAGCAGTACTTC
.,TRBD2,TRBV7-3,TRBJ2-3,CASSLSPGRGGTDTQYF,TGTGCCAGCAGCTTATCTCCCGGGCGGGGGGGCACAGATACGCAGTATTTT
few,.,TRBV2,TRBJ2-2,CASSEQINTGELFF,TGTGCCAGCAGTGAGCAGATAAACACCGGGGAGCTGTTTTTT
.,TRBD1,TRBV19,TRBJ1-5,CASSWDRAGNQPQHF,TGTGCCAGTAGTTGGGACAGGGCGGGAAATCAGCCCCAGCATTTT
.,.,TRBV7-9,TRBJ1-2,CASSLAGRENYGYTF,TGTGCCAGCAGCTTAGCGGGCCGGGAGAACTATGGCTACACCTTC
.,TRBD1,TRBV2,TRBJ2-7,CASRLDRSYEQYF,TGTGCCAGCAGGCTGGACAGGTCCTACGAGCAGTACTTC
.,.,TRBV4-3,TRBJ2-7,CASSQDSLQGQEQYF,TGCGCCAGCAGCCAAGATAGTTTGCAGGGTCAGGAGCAGTACTTC
few,.,TRBV21-1,TRBJ1-1,CASSKDRDTEAFF,TGTGCCAGCAGCAAAGACAGGGACACTGAAGCTTTCTTT
few,TRBD1,TRBV2,TRBJ2-5,CASSLDRDETQYF,TGTGCCAGCAGCCTCGACAGGGATGAGACCCAGTACTTC
.,.,TRBV21-1,TRBJ1-4,CASSKESNEKLFF,TGTGCCAGCAGCAAAGAGAGTAATGAAAAACTGTTTTTT
.,TRBD2,TRBV7-9,TRBJ2-7,CASSPGLAATYEQYF,TGTGCCAGCAGCCCGGGACTAGCGGCGACTTACGAGCAGTACTTC